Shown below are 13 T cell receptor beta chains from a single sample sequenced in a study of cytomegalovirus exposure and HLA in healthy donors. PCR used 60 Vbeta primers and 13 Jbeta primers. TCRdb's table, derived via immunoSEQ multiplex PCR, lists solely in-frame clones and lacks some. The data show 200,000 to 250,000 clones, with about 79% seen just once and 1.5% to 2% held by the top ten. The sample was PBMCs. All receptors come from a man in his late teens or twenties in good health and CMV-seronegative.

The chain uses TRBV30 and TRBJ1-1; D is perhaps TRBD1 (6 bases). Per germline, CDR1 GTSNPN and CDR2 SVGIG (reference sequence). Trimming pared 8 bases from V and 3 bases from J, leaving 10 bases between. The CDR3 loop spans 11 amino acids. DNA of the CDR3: TGTGCCGGATGGGGGCACACTGAAGCTTTCTTT. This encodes CAGWGHTEAFF.

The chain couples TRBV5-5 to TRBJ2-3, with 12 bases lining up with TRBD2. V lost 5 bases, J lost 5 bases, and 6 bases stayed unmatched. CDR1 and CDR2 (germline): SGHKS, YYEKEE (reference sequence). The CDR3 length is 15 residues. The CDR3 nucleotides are TGTGCCAGCAGTCCAAGACTAGCGGGGGAAGATACGCAGTATTTT. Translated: CASSPRLAGEDTQYF.

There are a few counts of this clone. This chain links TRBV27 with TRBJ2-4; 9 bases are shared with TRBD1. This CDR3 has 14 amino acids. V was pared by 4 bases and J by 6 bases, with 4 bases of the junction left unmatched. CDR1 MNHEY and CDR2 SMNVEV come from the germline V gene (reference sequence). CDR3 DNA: TGTGCCAGCAGTTGGGGGGGACAGGGAAACATTCAGTACTTC. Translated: CASSWGGQGNIQYF.

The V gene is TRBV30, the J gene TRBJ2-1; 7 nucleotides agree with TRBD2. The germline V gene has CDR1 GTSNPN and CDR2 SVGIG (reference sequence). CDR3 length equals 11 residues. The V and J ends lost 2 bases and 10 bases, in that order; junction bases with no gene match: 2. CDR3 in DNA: TGTGCCTGGAGTTTCGGGGGGGAGCAGTTCTTC. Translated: CAWSFGGEQFF.

The CDR3 is CASSQEPWTGKDGYTF. The CDR3 DNA sequence: TGCGCCAGCAGCCAAGAACCCTGGACAGGGAAGGATGGCTACACCTTC. This rearrangement joins TRBV4-3 to TRBJ1-2; TRBD1 agrees at 8 bases. The length of the CDR3 is 16 residues. The V gene's germline CDR1 is LGHNA and CDR2 YSLEER. V lost 0 bases, J lost 6 bases, and 9 bases stayed unmatched.

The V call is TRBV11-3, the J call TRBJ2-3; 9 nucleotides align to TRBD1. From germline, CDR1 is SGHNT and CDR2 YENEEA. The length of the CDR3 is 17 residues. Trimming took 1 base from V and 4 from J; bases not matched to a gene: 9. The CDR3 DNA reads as TGTGCCAGCAGCTTAGGGACCGGGACAGGGAATTCAGATACGCAGTATTTT. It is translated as CASSLGTGTGNSDTQYF.

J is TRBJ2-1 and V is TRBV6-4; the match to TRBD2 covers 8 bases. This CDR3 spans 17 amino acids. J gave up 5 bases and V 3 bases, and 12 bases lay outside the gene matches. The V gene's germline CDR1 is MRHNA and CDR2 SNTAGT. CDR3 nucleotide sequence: TGTGCCAGCAGTGAGCCCCCCGGGAGCGGGGGTAACAATGAGCAGTTCTTC. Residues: CASSEPPGSGGNNEQFF.

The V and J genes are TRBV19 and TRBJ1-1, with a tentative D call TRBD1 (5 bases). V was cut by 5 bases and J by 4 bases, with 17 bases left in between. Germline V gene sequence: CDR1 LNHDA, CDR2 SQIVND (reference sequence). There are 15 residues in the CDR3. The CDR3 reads CASSELEGRGTEAFF. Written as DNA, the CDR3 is TGTGCCAGTAGTGAATTGGAGGGAAGGGGCACTGAAGCTTTCTTT.

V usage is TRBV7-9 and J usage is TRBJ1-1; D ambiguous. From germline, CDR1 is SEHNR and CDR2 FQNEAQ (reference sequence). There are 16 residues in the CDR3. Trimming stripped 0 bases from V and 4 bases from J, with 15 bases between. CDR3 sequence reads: CASSLALATPFTEAFF. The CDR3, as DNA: TGTGCCAGCAGCTTAGCCTTGGCAACCCCCTTCACTGAAGCTTTCTTT.

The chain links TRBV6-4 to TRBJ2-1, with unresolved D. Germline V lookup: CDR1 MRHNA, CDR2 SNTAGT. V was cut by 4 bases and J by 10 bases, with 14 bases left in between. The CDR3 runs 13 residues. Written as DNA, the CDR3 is TGTGCCAGCAGTGTCCAGTCTGGTACCGAGCAGTTCTTC. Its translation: CASSVQSGTEQFF.

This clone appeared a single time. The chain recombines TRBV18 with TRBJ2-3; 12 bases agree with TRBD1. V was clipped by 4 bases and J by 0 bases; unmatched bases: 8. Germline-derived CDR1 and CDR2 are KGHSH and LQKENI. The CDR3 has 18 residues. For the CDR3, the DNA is TGTGCCAGCTCACTTTCCGGGACAGGGGGCGGGAGCACAGATACGCAGTATTTT. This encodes CASSLSGTGGGSTDTQYF.

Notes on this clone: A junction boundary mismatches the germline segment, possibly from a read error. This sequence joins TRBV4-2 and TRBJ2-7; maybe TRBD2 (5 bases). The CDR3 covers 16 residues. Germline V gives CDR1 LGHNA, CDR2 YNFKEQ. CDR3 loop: CASSQETGDSAYEQYF. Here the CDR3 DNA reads TGTGCCAGCAGCCAAGAAACCGGGGATTCGGCCTACGAGCAGTACTTT.

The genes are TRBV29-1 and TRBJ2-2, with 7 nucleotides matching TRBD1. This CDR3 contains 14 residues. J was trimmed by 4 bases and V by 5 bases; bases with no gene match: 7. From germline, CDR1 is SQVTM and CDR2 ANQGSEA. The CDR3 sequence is CSVRQGVSTGELFF. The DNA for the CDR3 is TGCAGCGTTAGACAGGGAGTTAGCACCGGGGAGCTGTTTTTT.